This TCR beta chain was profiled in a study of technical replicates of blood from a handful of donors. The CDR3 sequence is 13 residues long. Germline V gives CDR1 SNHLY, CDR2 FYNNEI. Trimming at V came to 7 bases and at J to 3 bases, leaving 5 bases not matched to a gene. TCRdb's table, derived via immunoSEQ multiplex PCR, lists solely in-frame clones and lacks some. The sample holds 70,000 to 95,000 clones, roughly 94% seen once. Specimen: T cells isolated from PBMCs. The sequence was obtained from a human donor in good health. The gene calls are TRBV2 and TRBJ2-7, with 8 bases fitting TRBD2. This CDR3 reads CASKGTRSYEQYF. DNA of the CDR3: TGTGCCAGCAAAGGGACTAGGAGCTACGAGCAGTACTTC.